This TCR beta chain was captured by sequencing in a study of Ad26.COV2.S vaccination and SARS-CoV-2 variants. Concerning this clone itself: The target antigen is unknown.

Clones were sequenced by immunoSEQ multiplex PCR, and TCRdb holds only the in-frame ones, with some missing. The repertoire holds about 440,000 clones, roughly 87% seen once, with 9.5% to 15% in the top ten. Broader study findings: Substantial breadth in spike-specific CD8+ and CD4+ T cell responses was reportedly seen after vaccination. Breadth of non-spike TCRs did not differ between vaccinees and placebo recipients.

The CDR3 runs to 14 residues. Trimming removed 7 bases from V and 2 bases from J; junction bases left unmatched: 7. The germline CDR1 and CDR2 sequences are GTSNPN and SVGIG (reference sequence). Treatment: roughly 19 received Ad26.COV2.S at low or high dose, single or two shots; about 5 received placebo; per-sample allocation not given. Samples analyzed were those drawn on day 63 after the first vaccine or placebo injection. The chain recombines TRBV30 with TRBJ2-1, with 8 nucleotides matching TRBD2. The sequences come from peripheral blood, collected in a trial of Ad26.COV2.S vaccine versus placebo. The receptor was derived from a person between 18 and 60 years old who received the Ad26.COV2.S COVID-19 vaccine or a placebo. CDR3: CAYLAGLPYNEQFF. The CDR3 DNA sequence: TGTGCCTACTTAGCGGGACTCCCCTACAATGAGCAGTTCTTC.